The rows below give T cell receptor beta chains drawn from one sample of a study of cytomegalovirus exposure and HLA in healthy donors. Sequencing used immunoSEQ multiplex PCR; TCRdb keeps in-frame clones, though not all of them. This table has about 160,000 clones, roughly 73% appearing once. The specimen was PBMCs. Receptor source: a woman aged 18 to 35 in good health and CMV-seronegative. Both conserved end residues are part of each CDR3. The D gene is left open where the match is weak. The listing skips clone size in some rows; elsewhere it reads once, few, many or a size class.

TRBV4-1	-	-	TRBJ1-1	CASSRSAGRTEAFF	TGCGCCAGCAGCCGCTCGGCAGGGCGGACTGAAGCTTTCTTT
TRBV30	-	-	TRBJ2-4	CAWSVPGSKNSQYF	TGTGCCTGGAGTGTACCCGGCAGCAAAAACAGTCAGTACTTC
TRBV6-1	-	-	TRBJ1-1	CASSAPERARDTEAFF	TGTGCCAGCAGTGCCCCCGAGAGGGCCCGGGACACTGAAGCTTTCTTT
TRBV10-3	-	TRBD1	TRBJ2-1	CAISPGQGPSHNEQFF	TGTGCCATCAGTCCGGGACAGGGGCCATCACACAATGAGCAGTTCTTC
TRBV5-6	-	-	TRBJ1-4	CASSHRTPTNEKLFF	TGTGCCAGCAGCCACCGGACACCAACTAATGAAAAACTGTTTTTT
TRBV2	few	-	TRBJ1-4	CASSEPGRKLPNEKLFF	TGTGCCAGCAGTGAACCTGGGAGGAAGCTTCCAAATGAAAAACTGTTTTTT
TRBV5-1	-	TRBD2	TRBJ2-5	CASSLVAGREETQYF	TGCGCCAGCAGCTTGGTGGCCGGGAGGGAAGAGACCCAGTACTTC
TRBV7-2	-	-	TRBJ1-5	CASSPGQLSNQPQHF	TGTGCCAGCAGTCCCGGACAACTAAGCAATCAGCCCCAGCATTTT
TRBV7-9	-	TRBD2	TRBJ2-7	CASSLAGDYEQYF	TGTGCCAGCAGCCTCGCGGGGGACTACGAGCAGTACTTC
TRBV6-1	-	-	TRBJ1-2	CASRADLNYGYTF	TGTGCCAGCAGAGCGGACCTAAACTATGGCTACACCTTC
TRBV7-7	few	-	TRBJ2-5	CASSLGGDRQETQYF	TGTGCCAGCAGCTTAGGGGGGGACAGACAAGAGACCCAGTACTTC
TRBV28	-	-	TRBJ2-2	CASSLARTGELFF	TGTGCCAGCAGTTTAGCGCGAACCGGGGAGCTGTTTTTT
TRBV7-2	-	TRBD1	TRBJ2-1	CASIPDRGYNEQFF	TGTGCCAGCATCCCGGACAGGGGATACAATGAGCAGTTCTTC
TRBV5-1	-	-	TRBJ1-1	CASRIEQGGLGEAFF	TGCGCCAGCAGAATTGAACAGGGTGGCCTTGGTGAAGCTTTCTTT
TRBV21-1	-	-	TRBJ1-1	CASSKGAGWGWTEAFF	TGTGCCAGCAGCAAAGGGGCAGGGTGGGGATGGACTGAAGCTTTCTTT
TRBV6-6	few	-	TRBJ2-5	CASSPGDAFGETQYF	TGTGCCAGCAGCCCCGGGGATGCCTTCGGAGAGACCCAGTACTTC
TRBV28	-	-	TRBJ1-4	CASSHGHRATNEKLFF	TGTGCCAGCAGCCACGGACACCGCGCAACTAATGAAAAACTGTTTTTT
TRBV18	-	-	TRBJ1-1	CASSRGGDTEAFF	TGTGCCAGCTCAAGGGGAGGGGACACTGAAGCTTTCTTT
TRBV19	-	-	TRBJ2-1	CASGRGKFNEQFF	TGTGCCAGTGGTCGGGGTAAATTCAATGAGCAGTTCTTC
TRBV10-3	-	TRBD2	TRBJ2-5	CAITETSGRANSKETQYF	TGTGCCATCACCGAGACTAGCGGGAGGGCGAACTCAAAGGAGACCCAGTACTTC
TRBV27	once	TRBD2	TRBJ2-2	CASSLLGTSDTGELFF	TGTGCCAGCAGTTTATTGGGGACTAGCGACACCGGGGAGCTGTTTTTT
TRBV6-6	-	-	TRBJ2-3	CASSLTIRTPTDTQYF	TGTGCCAGCAGTCTAACCATTAGAACTCCCACAGATACGCAGTATTTT
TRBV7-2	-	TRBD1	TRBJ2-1	CASSRDRGRSEQFF	TGTGCCAGCAGCCGGGACAGGGGTCGGAGTGAGCAGTTCTTC
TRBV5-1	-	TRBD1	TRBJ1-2	CASSPTSQKRTGYGYTF	TGCGCCAGCAGCCCAACGTCCCAAAAACGGACAGGCTATGGCTACACCTTC
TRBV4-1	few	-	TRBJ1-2	CASSQEFQGKGWGYTF	TGCGCCAGCAGCCAAGAGTTTCAGGGTAAGGGTTGGGGCTACACCTTC
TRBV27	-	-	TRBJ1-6	CASSLRRAGGSPLHF	TGTGCCAGCAGTTTAAGGAGGGCTGGTGGTTCACCCCTCCACTTT
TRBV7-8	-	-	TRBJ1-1	CATGHMNTEAFF	TGTGCCACGGGTCATATGAACACTGAAGCTTTCTTT
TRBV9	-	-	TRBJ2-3	CASSATGSGTDTQYF	TGTGCCAGCAGTGCTACGGGGAGTGGCACAGATACGCAGTATTTT
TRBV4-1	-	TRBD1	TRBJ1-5	CASSQDRTGLSNQPQHF	TGCGCCAGCAGCCAAGACAGGACAGGGTTGAGCAATCAGCCCCAGCATTTT
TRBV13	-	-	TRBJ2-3	CASSLKGADTQYF	TGTGCCAGCAGCTTAAAAGGGGCAGATACGCAGTATTTT
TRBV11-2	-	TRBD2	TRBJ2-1	CASSLRLTNGGGYNEQFF	TGTGCCAGCAGCTTAAGACTAACGAACGGGGGGGGGTACAATGAGCAGTTCTTC
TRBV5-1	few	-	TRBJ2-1	CASSSPQGRNEQFF	TGCGCCAGCAGCTCCCCACAGGGTCGTAATGAGCAGTTCTTC
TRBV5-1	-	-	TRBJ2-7	CASSLGQFLEQYF	TGCGCCAGCAGCTTAGGACAGTTTCTCGAGCAGTACTTC
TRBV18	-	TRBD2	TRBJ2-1	CASSPTSGGKNEQFF	TGTGCCAGCTCACCGACTAGCGGGGGGAAGAATGAGCAGTTCTTC
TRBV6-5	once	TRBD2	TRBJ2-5	CASSNSGSGETQYF	TGTGCCAGCAGTAATAGCGGGAGTGGGGAGACCCAGTACTTC
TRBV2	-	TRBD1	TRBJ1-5	CASRETGVSQPQHF	TGTGCCAGCAGAGAAACAGGGGTGAGTCAGCCCCAGCATTTT
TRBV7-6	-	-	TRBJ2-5	CASSPTGTETQYF	TGTGCCAGCAGCCCTACCGGTACAGAGACCCAGTACTTC
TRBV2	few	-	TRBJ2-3	CASSEGWRDTQYF	TGTGCCAGCAGTGAAGGGTGGAGGGATACGCAGTATTTT
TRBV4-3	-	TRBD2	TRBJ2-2	CASSQNGLAGADTGELFF	TGCGCCAGCAGCCAAAACGGACTAGCGGGGGCCGACACCGGGGAGCTGTTTTTT
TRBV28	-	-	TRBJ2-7	CASSLYELSEQYF	TGTGCCAGCAGTTTATACGAGCTATCCGAGCAGTACTTC
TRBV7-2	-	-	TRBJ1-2	CASSPGLSDYTF	TGTGCCAGCAGCCCAGGACTGAGTGATTACACCTTC
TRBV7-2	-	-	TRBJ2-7	CASSLGGAGGEQYF	TGTGCCAGCAGCTTAGGGGGAGCCGGTGGCGAGCAGTACTTC
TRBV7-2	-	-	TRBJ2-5	CASSLSGTGGGETQYF	TGTGCCAGCAGCTTATCCGGGACTGGCGGAGGAGAGACCCAGTACTTC
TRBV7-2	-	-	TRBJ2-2	CASSLATALSGELFF	TGTGCCAGCAGCTTAGCCACAGCATTGTCCGGGGAGCTGTTTTTT
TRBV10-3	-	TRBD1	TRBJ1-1	CAISTTGGTEAFF	TGTGCCATCAGTACGACAGGGGGCACTGAAGCTTTCTTT
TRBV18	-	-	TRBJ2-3	CASSLVGGPADTQYF	TGTGCCAGCTCACTGGTCGGGGGGCCGGCAGATACGCAGTATTTT
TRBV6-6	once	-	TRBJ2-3	CASSSPGSPDTQYF	TGTGCCAGCAGCTCGCCAGGTTCCCCGGATACGCAGTATTTT
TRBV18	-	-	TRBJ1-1	CASSRNRDTEAFF	TGTGCCAGCTCACGAAATCGAGACACTGAAGCTTTCTTT
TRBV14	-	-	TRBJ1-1	CASSQEVRLSEAFF	TGTGCCAGCAGCCAAGAAGTCAGACTTTCTGAAGCTTTCTTT
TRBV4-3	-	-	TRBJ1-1	CASSLGSMNTEAFF	TGCGCCAGCAGCCTCGGGAGTATGAACACTGAAGCTTTCTTT
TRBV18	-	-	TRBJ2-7	CASSPPGDAYEQYF	TGTGCCAGCTCACCCCCAGGGGACGCCTACGAGCAGTACTTC
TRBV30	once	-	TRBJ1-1	CAWSVSRVREAFF	TGTGCCTGGAGTGTCTCCCGGGTAAGGGAAGCTTTCTTT
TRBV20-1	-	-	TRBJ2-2	CSAGDSGELFF	TGCAGTGCTGGGGACTCCGGGGAGCTGTTTTTT
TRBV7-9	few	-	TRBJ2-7	CASSLATGIEQYF	TGTGCCAGCAGCTTGGCCACAGGGATCGAGCAGTACTTC